This TCR beta chain was identified in a study of cytomegalovirus exposure and HLA in healthy donors. The PCR had 60 Vbeta and 13 Jbeta primers. Sequencing was performed with immunoSEQ multiplex PCR; in TCRdb, only in-frame clones are kept and a portion is missing. The repertoire includes around 140,000 clones, 65% to 80% of them detected once, and 6.5% to 9% sits in the top ten. The TCR sequence derives from a man aged 30 to 45 in good health and CMV-seronegative. Sequenced sample: PBMCs.

The CDR3 region has the DNA TGTGCCAGCAGCCCAGACAGGGGGAGGCACGAGCAGTACTTC. Its translation is CASSPDRGRHEQYF. The chain joins TRBV27 to TRBJ2-7; 9 bases map to TRBD1. With V trimmed by 6 bases and J by 5 bases, 8 bases remained unmatched. Looked up from germline, CDR1 is MNHEY and CDR2 is SMNVEV (reference sequence). This CDR3 spans 14 amino acids.